This note documents a single T cell receptor beta chain sequence. Its antigen is still unknown. V gave up 6 bases and J gave up 5 bases, with 7 bases separating them. CDR1 and CDR2 (germline): SGHNT, YENEEA. The CDR3 is 12 residues long. These data belong to a study of cytomegalovirus exposure and HLA in healthy donors. Overall study findings and caveats: When presence/absence was analysed, sequencing depth was taken to be roughly uniform across donors.

Vbeta (60) and Jbeta (13) primers were used in the PCR. Repertoires were generated with immunoSEQ multiplex PCR, while TCRdb's copy carries only in-frame clones and drops some. The sample's table shows more than 140,000 clones. J is TRBJ2-2 and V is TRBV11-3; D call uncertain. Sequencing was carried out using PBMCs. This receptor was taken from a woman in her late teens or twenties in good health and CMV-seronegative. The CDR3 loop reads CASSRSTGELFF. CDR3 coding DNA: TGTGCCAGCAGTCGGTCAACCGGGGAGCTGTTTTTT.